This TCR beta chain derives from a study of cytomegalovirus exposure and HLA in healthy donors. Those who donated were healthy bone marrow donors. Germline values: CDR1 MNHEY, CDR2 SVGAGI. The germline V and J ends were trimmed by 11 bases and 4 bases, with 18 bases remaining between them. The CDR3 sequence is 14 residues long. PCR was performed using 60 Vbeta and 13 Jbeta primers. Profiling relied on immunoSEQ multiplex PCR, and the TCRdb table lists in-frame clones only, not all of them. The profile shows over 100,000 clones, over 60% of them singletons. This TCR derives from a woman in her 30s in good health and CMV-seropositive. The chain uses TRBV6-5 and TRBJ2-1, with D possibly TRBD1 on 5 matching bases. The sequencing input was PBMCs. CDR3 protein: CASKTDASYNEQFF. In DNA, the CDR3 is TGTGCCTCGAAGACAGACGCCTCTTACAATGAGCAGTTCTTC.